This T cell receptor beta chain was sequenced during a study of Graves' ophthalmopathy and Graves' hyperthyroidism. This clonotype showed up many times. Other autoimmune diseases, uncontrolled infections, pregnancy or lactation ruled patients out of participation. Clinical symptoms, serum thyroxine, TRAb, thyroid ultrasound and orbital computed tomography were relied on for diagnosis. Amplification of TCR beta CDR3 regions used RNA transcripts. RT-PCR was first run with HTBI primers, then multiplex PCR in a second round. A single record per CDR3 protein comes from TCRdb applying MiXCR to the multiplex PCR reads. The table has almost 750,000 distinct CDR3 sequences, 40% seen once; the top ten hold approximately 43%. This TCR came from an adult man with Graves' ophthalmopathy. Sequencing used peripheral blood.

CDR3 region: CASSRRLISGANVLTF. The DNA of the CDR3 is TGTGCCAGCAGCCGCCGACTGATCTCTGGGGCCAACGTCCTGACTTTC. The chain employs TRBV14 and TRBJ2-6; the D is unclear. Germline loops: CDR1 SGHDN, CDR2 FVKESK. V lost 4 bases, J lost 0 bases, and 10 bases lay in between. The CDR3 is made up of 16 amino acids.